These 14 T cell receptor beta chains came from one sample sequenced in a study of blood T cells in healthy people across ages. Using a J-beta primer mix together with a sample-barcoded 5' primer, a second PCR was run for roughly 7 to 12 cycles. MiXCR, run by TCRdb on the 5' RACE reads, gives a single entry per CDR3 protein. The data show 1.5 million to 2 million distinct CDR3 sequences, around 48% seen once. Sequencing was performed on blood. The origin of the receptors is a middle-aged woman in good health.

This rearrangement joins TRBV20-1 to TRBJ2-7; the D is unclear. The J call may be faulty, since TRBJ2-4 better matches the DNA end. The CDR3 runs 13 residues. The germline CDR1 and CDR2 sequences are DFQATT and SNEGSKA (reference sequence). Written as DNA, the CDR3 is TGCAGTGCCCCAGATGAAGCCAAAAACATTCAGTACTTC. It specifies CSAPDEAKNIQYF.

This sequence joins TRBV7-9 and TRBJ1-2; unclear D gene. The ends were cut back, 5 bases at V and 3 bases at J, with 13 bases in the middle. This CDR3 spans 14 amino acids. Germline V lookup: CDR1 SEHNR, CDR2 FQNEAQ (reference sequence). The CDR3 loop is CASSLHGSDYGYTF. The CDR3 region has the DNA TGTGCCAGCAGCCTACACGGAAGCGACTATGGCTACACCTTC.

The DNA for the CDR3 is TGCAGTGCTAGAGAGGGTGGGAACTATGAGCAGTTCTTC. It translates to CSAREGGNYEQFF. The rearrangement uses TRBV20-1 and TRBJ2-1; D gene ambiguous. V was pared by 0 bases and J by 8 bases, with 11 bases between. The CDR3 has 13 residues. CDR1 is DFQATT, CDR2 SNEGSKA, per germline (reference sequence).

This clonotype has more than one count but fewer than ten. The V and J genes are TRBV7-9 and TRBJ2-1; D ambiguous. The ends were cut back, 0 bases at V and 8 bases at J, with 11 bases in the middle. CDR3 length equals 14 residues. Per germline, CDR1 SEHNR and CDR2 FQNEAQ (reference sequence). The chain's CDR3 is CASSLADGGDEQFF. The CDR3 DNA reads TGTGCCAGCAGCTTAGCGGACGGTGGGGATGAGCAGTTCTTC.

The rearrangement joins TRBV20-1 to TRBJ1-2; D unresolved. This CDR3 comprises 13 residues. Germline lookup yields CDR1 DFQATT and CDR2 SNEGSKA (reference sequence). The V end lost 3 bases, the J end lost 4 bases, and 12 bases lay between the germline ends. CDR3 residues: CSASWSESYGYTF. CDR3 nucleotides: TGCAGTGCTAGTTGGTCAGAAAGCTATGGCTACACCTTC.

Written as DNA, the CDR3 is TGTGCCAGCAGCGGACAGGGTGGGGGAAGGTACGAGCAGTACTTC. Protein product: CASSGQGGGRYEQYF. This rearrangement joins TRBV28 to TRBJ2-7; TRBD1 aligns across 8 bases. CDR3 length equals 15 residues. V was pared by 6 bases and J by 4 bases, with 11 bases of the junction left unmatched. Germline loops: CDR1 MDHEN, CDR2 SYDVKM.

This clonotype was detected a few times. V and J are TRBV6-5 and TRBJ1-2; no clear D gene. The CDR3 contains 12 residues. The V gene lost 0 bases and the J gene lost 7 bases, with 6 bases spanning the gap. Germline values: CDR1 MNHEY, CDR2 SVGAGI. This CDR3 reads CASSYSSGGYTF. Here the CDR3 DNA reads TGTGCCAGCAGTTACTCGTCCGGTGGCTACACCTTC.

The CDR3 region is CASSFLRTDSYEQYF. The CDR3 coding sequence is TGTGCCAGCAGCTTTCTCCGGACAGACTCCTACGAGCAGTACTTC. This rearrangement joins TRBV5-5 to TRBJ2-7; maybe TRBD1 (6 bases). The CDR3 covers 15 residues. Germline CDR1 SGHKS, CDR2 YYEKEE (reference sequence). Trimming took 2 bases from V and 0 from J, leaving 12 bases between them. The complete variable domain, with remaining parts taken from reference TRBV5-5 and TRBJ2-7, reads DAGVTQSPTHLIKTRGQQVTLRCSPISGHKSVSWYQQVLGQGPQFIFQYYEKEERGRGNFPDRFSARQFPNYSSELNVNALLLGDSALYLCASSFLRTDSYEQYFGPGTRLTVT.

The V gene is TRBV6-2 or TRBV6-3, the J gene TRBJ2-5; D might be TRBD2 (7 bases). The CDR3 is made up of 16 amino acids. Per the germline V gene, CDR1 is MNHEY and CDR2 is SVGEGT. The V end was cut by 6 bases, the J end by 11 bases, with 28 bases between. The CDR3 nucleotides read TGTGCCAGCAGCGAGGGGCGGGGGCAATCCTACAATGAGCAGTACTTC. Its protein product is CASSEGRGQSYNEQYF.

The CDR3 loop reads CSAPHAGSYEQYF. Written as DNA, the CDR3 is TGCAGTGCCCCTCATGCGGGTTCCTACGAGCAGTACTTC. This chain links TRBV20-1 with TRBJ2-7; TRBD2 might be the D (5 bases). CDR1 and CDR2 from the germline V gene are DFQATT and SNEGSKA (reference sequence). Trimming removed 6 bases at V and 1 base at J, with 13 bases between. There are 13 residues in the CDR3.

The chain employs TRBV20-1 and TRBJ2-7, with 9 bases matching TRBD2. The germline V gene encodes CDR1 DFQATT and CDR2 SNEGSKA (reference sequence). V dropped 7 bases and J dropped 7; count of bases not matched to a gene: 17. The CDR3 covers 15 residues. The CDR3 DNA follows: TGCAGTGTTAAACTCAGCGGGGGGCTCTACAATGAGCAGTACTTC. Translated, it gives CSVKLSGGLYNEQYF.

This clonotype appeared a few times. The V and J genes are TRBV2 and TRBJ1-6, with D unresolved. V was trimmed by 3 bases and J by 0 bases, leaving 6 bases between them. The length of the CDR3 is 15 residues. The germline V gene encodes CDR1 SNHLY and CDR2 FYNNEI. The CDR3 region has the DNA TGTGCCAGCAGTGACGAGAGCTCCTATAATTCACCCCTCCACTTT. As protein: CASSDESSYNSPLHF.

There are many counts of this clonotype. J is TRBJ2-7 and V is TRBV27; TRBD1 or TRBD2 may be the D gene (5 bases each). Germline CDR1 reads MNHEY; CDR2 reads SMNVEV (reference sequence). Trimming cost V 5 bases and J 0 bases, with 20 bases left between them. CDR3 length equals 17 residues. For the CDR3, the DNA is TGTGCCAGCAGTCCCGCCGGGACGGGCCTAAGCTCCTACGAGCAGTACTTC. Translating it yields CASSPAGTGLSSYEQYF.

This clonotype appeared a single time. The rearrangement links TRBV12-3 or TRBV12-4 to TRBJ1-4; D unclear. CDR3 length: 17 amino acids. Trimming shortened V by 6 bases and J by 6 bases, and 23 bases separated the two germline ends. The CDR3 here is CASSLRVGPMRDEKLFF. CDR3 coding DNA: TGTGCCAGCAGCCTTCGGGTTGGGCCGATGAGGGATGAAAAACTGTTTTTT.